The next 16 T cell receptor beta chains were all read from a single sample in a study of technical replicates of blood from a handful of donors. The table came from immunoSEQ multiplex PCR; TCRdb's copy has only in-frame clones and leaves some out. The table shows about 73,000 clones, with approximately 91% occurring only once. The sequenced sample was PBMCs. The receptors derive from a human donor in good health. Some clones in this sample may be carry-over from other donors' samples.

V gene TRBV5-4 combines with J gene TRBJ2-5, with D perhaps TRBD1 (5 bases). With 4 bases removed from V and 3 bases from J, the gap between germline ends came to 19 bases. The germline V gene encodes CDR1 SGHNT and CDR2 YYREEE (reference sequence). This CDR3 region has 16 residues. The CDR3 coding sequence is TGTGCCAGCAGCCCGAGCTCGCGTCAGGGAAAAGAGACCCAGTACTTC. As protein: CASSPSSRQGKETQYF.

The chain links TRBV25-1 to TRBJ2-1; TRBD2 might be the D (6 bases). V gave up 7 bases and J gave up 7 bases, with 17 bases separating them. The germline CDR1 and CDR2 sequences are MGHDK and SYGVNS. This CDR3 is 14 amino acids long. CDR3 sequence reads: CASMAASVSNEQFF. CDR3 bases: TGTGCCAGCATGGCGGCTAGCGTGTCAAATGAGCAGTTCTTC.

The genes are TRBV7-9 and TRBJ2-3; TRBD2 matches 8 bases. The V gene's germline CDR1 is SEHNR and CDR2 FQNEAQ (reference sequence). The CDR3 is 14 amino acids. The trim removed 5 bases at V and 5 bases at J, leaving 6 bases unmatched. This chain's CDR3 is CASSRGGRGDTQYF. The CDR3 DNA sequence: TGTGCCAGCAGCCGGGGGGGCCGGGGAGATACGCAGTATTTT.

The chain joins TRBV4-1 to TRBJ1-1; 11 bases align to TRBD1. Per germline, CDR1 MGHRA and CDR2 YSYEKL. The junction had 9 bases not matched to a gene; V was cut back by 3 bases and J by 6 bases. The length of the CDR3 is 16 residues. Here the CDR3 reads CASSHLPGQGDSEAFF. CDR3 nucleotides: TGCGCCAGCAGCCATCTACCGGGACAGGGGGATTCTGAAGCTTTCTTT.

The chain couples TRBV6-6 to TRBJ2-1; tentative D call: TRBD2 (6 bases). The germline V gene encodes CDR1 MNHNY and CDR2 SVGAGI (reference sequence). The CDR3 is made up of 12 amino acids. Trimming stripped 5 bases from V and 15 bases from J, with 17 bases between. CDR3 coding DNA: TGTGCCAGCAGTCCCCAGGTGGGGGGTGGGTTCTTC. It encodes CASSPQVGGGFF.

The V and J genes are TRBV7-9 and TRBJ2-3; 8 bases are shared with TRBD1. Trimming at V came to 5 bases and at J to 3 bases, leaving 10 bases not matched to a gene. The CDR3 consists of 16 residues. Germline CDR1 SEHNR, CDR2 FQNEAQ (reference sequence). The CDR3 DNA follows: TGTGCCAGCAGCGCGGCCGGGACAGGCTTGACAGATACGCAGTATTTT. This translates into CASSAAGTGLTDTQYF.

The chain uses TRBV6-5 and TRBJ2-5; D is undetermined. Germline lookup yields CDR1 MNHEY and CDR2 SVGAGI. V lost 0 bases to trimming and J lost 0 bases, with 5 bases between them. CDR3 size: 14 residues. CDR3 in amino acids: CASSYSEYQETQYF. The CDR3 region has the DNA TGTGCCAGCAGTTACTCTGAGTACCAAGAGACCCAGTACTTC.

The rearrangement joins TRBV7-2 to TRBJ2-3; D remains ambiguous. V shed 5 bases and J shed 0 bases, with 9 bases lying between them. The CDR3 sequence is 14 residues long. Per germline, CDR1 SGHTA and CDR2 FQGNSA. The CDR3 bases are TGTGCCAGCAGCAGCGATGGAAGCACAGATACGCAGTATTTT. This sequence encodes CASSSDGSTDTQYF.

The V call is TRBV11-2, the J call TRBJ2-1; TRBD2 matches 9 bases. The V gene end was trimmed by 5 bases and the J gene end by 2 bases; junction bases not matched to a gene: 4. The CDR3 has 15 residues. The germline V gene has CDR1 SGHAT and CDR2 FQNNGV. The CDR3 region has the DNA TGTGCCAGCAGCGTAGCGGGAGTAGCCTACAATGAGCAGTTCTTC. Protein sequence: CASSVAGVAYNEQFF.

The DNA of the CDR3 is TGTGCCAGCAGTTCACCCCGGCGGGGGGGGCATAGCAATCAGCCCCAGCATTTT. This translates into CASSSPRRGGHSNQPQHF. The genes are TRBV5-8 and TRBJ1-5, with TRBD1 as a possible D gene (6 bases). This CDR3 has 18 residues. Trimming removed 5 bases from V and 0 bases from J, with 21 bases in between. Germline V gene lookup returns CDR1 SGHTS and CDR2 YDEGEE.

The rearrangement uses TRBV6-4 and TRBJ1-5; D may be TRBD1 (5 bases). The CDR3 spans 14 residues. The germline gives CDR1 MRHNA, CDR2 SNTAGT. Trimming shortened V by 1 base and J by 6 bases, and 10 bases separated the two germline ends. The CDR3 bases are TGTGCCAGCAGTGACTGTCGGGGACTTCAGCCCCAGCATTTT. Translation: CASSDCRGLQPQHF.

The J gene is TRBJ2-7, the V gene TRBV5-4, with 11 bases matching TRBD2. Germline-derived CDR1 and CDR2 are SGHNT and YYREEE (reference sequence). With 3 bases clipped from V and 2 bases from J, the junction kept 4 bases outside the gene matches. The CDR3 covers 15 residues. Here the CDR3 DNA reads TGTGCCAGCAGCTCCGGGACTAGCGGTACCTACGAGCAGTACTTC. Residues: CASSSGTSGTYEQYF.

CDR3 sequence: CASSIMASGGVNSGANVLTF. The CDR3 nucleotides are TGTGCCAGTAGTATTATGGCTAGCGGGGGGGTAAACTCTGGGGCCAACGTCCTGACTTTC. The rearrangement joins TRBV19 to TRBJ2-6; the match to TRBD2 covers 12 bases. This CDR3 comprises 20 residues. The germline gives CDR1 LNHDA, CDR2 SQIVND (reference sequence). V shed 3 bases, J shed 0 bases, and the junction held 9 bases outside the gene matches. The complete variable domain, with remaining parts taken from reference TRBV19 and TRBJ2-6, reads DGGITQSPKYLFRKEGQNVTLSCEQNLNHDAMYWYRQDPGQGLRLIYYSQIVNDFQKGDIAEGYSVSREKKESFPLTVTSAQKNPTAFYLCASSIMASGGVNSGANVLTFGAGSRLTVL.

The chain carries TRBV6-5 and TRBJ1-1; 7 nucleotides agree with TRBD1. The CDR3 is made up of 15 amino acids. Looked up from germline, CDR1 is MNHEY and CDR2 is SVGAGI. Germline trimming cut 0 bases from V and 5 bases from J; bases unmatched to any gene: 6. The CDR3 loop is CASSYSTPGGTEAFF. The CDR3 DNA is TGTGCCAGCAGTTACTCTACCCCAGGGGGAACTGAAGCTTTCTTT.

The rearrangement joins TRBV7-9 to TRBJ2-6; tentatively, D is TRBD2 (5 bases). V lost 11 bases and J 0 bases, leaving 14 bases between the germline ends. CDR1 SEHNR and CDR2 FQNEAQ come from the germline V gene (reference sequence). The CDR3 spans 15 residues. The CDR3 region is CAYWERISGANVLTF. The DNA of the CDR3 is TGTGCCTACTGGGAGAGGATCTCTGGGGCCAACGTCCTGACTTTC.

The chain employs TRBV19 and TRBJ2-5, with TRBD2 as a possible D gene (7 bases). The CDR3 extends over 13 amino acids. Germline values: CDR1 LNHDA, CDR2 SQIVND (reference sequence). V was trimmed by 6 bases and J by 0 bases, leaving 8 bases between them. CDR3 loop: CASSGGHQETQYF. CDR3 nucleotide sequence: TGTGCCAGTAGCGGGGGGCACCAAGAGACCCAGTACTTC.